The 24 T cell receptor beta chains presented below share a single source sample, sequenced in a study of blood T cells in healthy people across ages. The use of a sample-barcoded 5' primer and a J-beta primer mix characterized a second PCR of roughly 7 to 11 cycles. TCRdb reprocessed the 5' RACE reads with MiXCR, giving one entry per CDR3 protein. The sample contains more than 750,000 distinct CDR3 sequences, about 27% of which appear only once. The data also belong to a second study, concerning T cells of mothers and their children.

Sequencing was carried out using blood. Receptors originate from a woman aged 40 to 55 in good health.

This clonotype was picked up a small number of times. The rearrangement links TRBV27 to TRBJ1-4; TRBD1 might be the D (5 bases). V lost 4 bases and J lost 7, with 13 bases in between. The CDR3 is made up of 14 amino acids. Germline CDR1 and CDR2: MNHEY and SMNVEV (reference sequence). CDR3 coding DNA: TGTGCCAGCAGTTCCCAGGGCTCTTTTGAAAAACTGTTTTTT. Its protein is CASSSQGSFEKLFF.

This clonotype was counted at least ten times. The V call is TRBV7-9, the J call TRBJ2-3; the match to TRBD1 covers 7 bases. Looked up from germline, CDR1 is SEHNR and CDR2 is FQNEAQ (reference sequence). V shed 6 bases, J shed 3 bases, and the junction held 3 bases outside the gene matches. CDR3 length equals 13 residues. The CDR3 DNA reads as TGTGCCAGCAGAGCGACAGGGACAGATACGCAGTATTTT. As protein: CASRATGTDTQYF.

This clonotype was observed a handful of times. This chain joins TRBV20-1 and TRBJ2-7; 7 positions agree with TRBD2. V shed 2 bases, J shed 0 bases, and the junction held 7 bases outside the gene matches. Per the germline V gene, CDR1 is DFQATT and CDR2 is SNEGSKA (reference sequence). The CDR3 is made up of 15 amino acids. This CDR3 is CSARNPSGSSYEQYF. The CDR3 bases are TGCAGTGCTAGAAACCCTAGCGGTAGCTCCTACGAGCAGTACTTC.

This clonotype has ten or more counts. The chain combines TRBV28 with TRBJ1-1, with D unclear. The CDR3 has 13 residues. V lost 7 bases to trimming and J lost 0 bases, with 9 bases between them. CDR1 MDHEN and CDR2 SYDVKM come from the germline V gene. CDR3 bases: TGTGCCAGCATCACGGGTTTGAACACTGAAGCTTTCTTT. This translates into CASITGLNTEAFF.

This clonotype was recorded a few times. V is TRBV20-1 and J is TRBJ1-4, with D possibly matching TRBD1 (6 bases). Germline-derived CDR1 and CDR2 are DFQATT and SNEGSKA (reference sequence). This CDR3 comprises 13 residues. V was pared by 4 bases and J by 4 bases, with 10 bases between. The chain's CDR3 is CSATRQVNEKLFF. In nucleotides, the CDR3 is TGCAGTGCTACTCGACAGGTTAATGAAAAACTGTTTTTT.

V gene TRBV20-1 combines with J gene TRBJ2-5; D is uncertain. This CDR3 contains 13 residues. CDR1 and CDR2 (germline): DFQATT, SNEGSKA (reference sequence). V lost 1 base and J lost 5, with 11 bases in between. CDR3 sequence reads: CSARGLVGETQYF. DNA of the CDR3: TGCAGTGCTAGAGGGCTAGTTGGTGAGACCCAGTACTTC.

This clonotype came up many times. This sequence joins TRBV11-2 and TRBJ1-2; maybe TRBD1 (6 bases). Trimming stripped 5 bases from V and 6 bases from J, with 10 bases between. The V gene's germline CDR1 is SGHAT and CDR2 FQNNGV. The CDR3 totals 12 residues. The CDR3 DNA follows: TGTGCCAGCAGCCTCAACAGGGATGGCTACACCTTC. This translates into CASSLNRDGYTF.

The sample holds a few counts of this clonotype. V is TRBV11-2 and J is TRBJ2-6; a weak D match, TRBD2 (7 bases). This CDR3 spans 18 amino acids. V lost 1 base and J 3 bases, leaving 16 bases between the germline ends. The germline V gene has CDR1 SGHAT and CDR2 FQNNGV. The CDR3 loop is CASSLVLAGAGGANVLTF. The CDR3 nucleotides are TGTGCCAGCAGCTTAGTTTTGGCGGGGGCAGGTGGGGCCAACGTCCTGACTTTC.

This clonotype appeared a single time. V and J are TRBV20-1 and TRBJ1-1; D remains unclear. V dropped 2 bases and J dropped 6 bases, with 13 bases sitting between them. Germline V gives CDR1 DFQATT, CDR2 SNEGSKA (reference sequence). The CDR3 totals 13 residues. The CDR3 coding sequence is TGCAGTGCTAGACCTGGTGCGGCAGCTGAAGCTTTCTTT. Its protein product is CSARPGAAAEAFF.

In its sample, this clonotype was seen a few times. This chain links TRBV7-2 with TRBJ1-2; 9 bases are a match to TRBD1. CDR1 and CDR2 from the germline V gene are SGHTA and FQGNSA. The CDR3 contains 14 residues. J gave up 4 bases and V 4 bases, and 4 bases lay outside the gene matches. DNA for the CDR3: TGTGCCAGCAGCTCTAAGACAGGGGGCTATGGCTACACCTTC. Its protein product is CASSSKTGGYGYTF.

Comments on this clonotype: Being one base from a much bigger clone, this may be a read error. The rearrangement uses TRBV20-1 and TRBJ2-7; 8 nucleotides line up with TRBD1. Germline V CDR1 and CDR2: DFQATT, SNEGSKA (reference sequence). This CDR3 is built from 16 residues. The CDR3 coding sequence is TGCAGTGCTAGAGATCAAGGGACAGGTAGCTCCTACAAGCAGTACTTC. Protein sequence: CSARDQGTGSSYKQYF.

This clonotype was observed a few times. The chain joins TRBV28 to TRBJ2-5; the D gene is possibly TRBD2 (6 bases). Trimming removed 3 bases from V and 10 bases from J, with 15 bases in between. Germline V CDR1 and CDR2: MDHEN, SYDVKM. The CDR3 covers 13 residues. The CDR3 DNA follows: TGTGCCAGCAGTTTGGCGGGCTTGCGGGACCAGTACTTC. Its protein product is CASSLAGLRDQYF.

V gene TRBV6-1 combines with J gene TRBJ2-3; 12 nucleotides line up with TRBD2. V lost 3 bases and J lost 4; bases outside the gene matches: 2. CDR1 MNHNS and CDR2 SASEGT come from the germline V gene. The CDR3 length is 15 residues. The CDR3 here is CASSELAGGSDTQYF. The CDR3 region has the DNA TGTGCCAGCAGTGAGCTAGCGGGGGGGTCAGATACGCAGTATTTT.

Concerning this clonotype itself: A read error may produce the germline difference seen at one junction end. This chain connects TRBV19 to TRBJ1-5, with a possible D match to TRBD1 (6 bases). Germline V lookup: CDR1 LNHDA, CDR2 SQIVND (reference sequence). The CDR3 totals 15 residues. CDR3 DNA: TGTGCCGGTAGTATAGCGTCAGGGGCGAGACAGCCCCAGCATTTT. This sequence encodes CAGSIASGARQPQHF.

About this clonotype itself: A junction boundary mismatches the germline segment, possibly from a read error. V and J are TRBV24-1 and TRBJ2-1, with 9 bases matching TRBD2. The CDR3 loop spans 16 amino acids. The germline CDR1 and CDR2 sequences are KGHDR and SFDVKD. CDR3 residues: CATSDSERTSVDEQCF. CDR3 in DNA: TGTGCCACCAGTGACTCTGAGAGGACTAGCGTCGATGAGCAGTGCTTC.

This clonotype has ten or more counts. This rearrangement joins TRBV20-1 to TRBJ2-1; D remains unclear. CDR3 length: 15 residues. V was cut by 0 bases and J by 3 bases, with 12 bases left in between. Germline V lookup: CDR1 DFQATT, CDR2 SNEGSKA (reference sequence). The CDR3 sequence: CSAREPYALYNEQFF. The CDR3 bases are TGCAGTGCTAGAGAACCCTACGCTCTCTACAATGAGCAGTTCTTC.

The sample holds a few counts of this clonotype. The chain carries TRBV28 and TRBJ1-3, with D hard to call. V was pared by 3 bases and J by 0 bases, with 12 bases between. Looked up from germline, CDR1 is MDHEN and CDR2 is SYDVKM. The CDR3 contains 16 residues. The CDR3 reads CASSFNDNYSGNTIYF. In nucleotides, the CDR3 is TGTGCCAGCAGTTTTAATGACAATTACTCTGGAAACACCATATATTTT.

This clonotype occurred a few times. The chain recombines TRBV3-1 with TRBJ2-7; D is possibly TRBD2 (5 bases). The ends were cut back, 8 bases at V and 5 bases at J, with 13 bases in the middle. This CDR3 is 12 amino acids long. From germline, CDR1 is LGHDT and CDR2 YNNKEL (reference sequence). As DNA, the CDR3 is TGTGCCAGCGAAGGAACTAGTGACGAGCAGTACTTC. It codes for CASEGTSDEQYF.

The rearrangement links TRBV6-6 to TRBJ2-1; 13 positions agree with TRBD2. Germline V CDR1 and CDR2: MNHNY, SVGAGI (reference sequence). V gave up 0 bases and J gave up 5 bases; unmatched junction bases: 1. The CDR3 loop spans 16 amino acids. This CDR3 is CASSYSLAGGHNEQFF. The CDR3 region has the DNA TGTGCCAGCAGTTACTCACTAGCGGGGGGGCACAATGAGCAGTTCTTC.

This clonotype occurred many times. The V and J genes are TRBV5-6 and TRBJ1-2; D is ambiguous. This CDR3 spans 12 amino acids. Germline V gene lookup returns CDR1 SGHDT and CDR2 YYEEEE. V was clipped by 2 bases and J by 1 base, with 3 bases between them. The chain's CDR3 is CASSLDNYGYTF. The DNA of the CDR3 is TGTGCCAGCAGCTTAGATAACTATGGCTACACCTTC.

The chain combines TRBV20-1 with TRBJ2-3; no clear D. CDR1 is DFQATT, CDR2 SNEGSKA, per germline (reference sequence). The CDR3 loop spans 12 amino acids. Trimming took 6 bases from V and 0 from J, leaving 7 bases between them. This chain's CDR3 is CSAYGSTDTQYF. The CDR3 DNA sequence: TGCAGTGCCTACGGGAGCACAGATACGCAGTATTTT.

On this clonotype: This may be a read error, as it is one base from a much larger clone. This rearrangement joins TRBV5-6 to TRBJ1-2; D ambiguous. Germline CDR1 SGHDT, CDR2 YYEEEE. The CDR3 spans 15 residues. The CDR3 loop is CAGSLDPVPNYGYTF. CDR3 coding DNA: TGTGCCGGCAGCTTGGACCCGGTACCTAACTATGGCTACACCTTC.

This clonotype was detected a few times. V gene TRBV7-2 combines with J gene TRBJ2-1, with D maybe TRBD1 (5 bases). The CDR3 totals 16 residues. Germline lookup yields CDR1 SGHTA and CDR2 FQGNSA. Trimming removed 5 bases from V and 6 bases from J, with 20 bases in between. The CDR3 DNA follows: TGTGCCAGCAGCCCAGAGGCTCAGGGATACTGCAATGAGCAGTTCTTC. It translates to CASSPEAQGYCNEQFF.

This clonotype has just a few counts. The CDR3 sequence is CASSNGWPGRDRVYGYTF. In DNA form, the CDR3 reads TGTGCCAGCAGCAATGGATGGCCGGGCCGGGACAGGGTCTATGGCTACACCTTC. The chain joins TRBV21-1 to TRBJ1-2; whether TRBD1, the table's D call, matches the DNA was not checked. TRBV21-1 is recorded as a pseudogene. The CDR3 has 18 residues.